Following are 20 T cell receptor beta chains from one sample sequenced in a study of cytomegalovirus exposure and HLA in healthy donors (dated by TCRdb to about 2017). Libraries were built with the immunoSEQ multiplex PCR assay. For the multiplex PCR, a mixture combining 60 forward primers for TCR Vbeta segments and 13 reverse primers for TCR Jbeta segments was used. The clones in this table, taken by TCRdb from immuneACCESS, are in-frame only. Not every clone is retained; where verified, under half of the shortfall comes from an unresolved V gene, and the cause of the rest is unknown. This sample is represented by roughly 190,000 clones; about 70% of them were singletons. The leading ten clones occupy 1.8% of the sample. The sample comprised PBMCs. The receptors were sampled from a young woman in good health and CMV-seronegative.

V is TRBV6-6 and J is TRBJ2-5, with TRBD1 matching over 9 bases. Looked up from germline, CDR1 is MNHNY and CDR2 is SVGAGI (reference sequence). With V trimmed by 0 bases and J by 6 bases, 5 bases remained unmatched. The CDR3 is 15 residues long. DNA of the CDR3: TGTGCCAGCAGTTACTCGGGACAGGGTGTCAAGACCCAGTACTTC. Protein: CASSYSGQGVKTQYF.

In its sample, this clone was seen once. The chain couples TRBV7-7 to TRBJ2-2, with a possible D match to TRBD1 (6 bases). The CDR3 has 14 amino acids. V dropped 5 bases and J dropped 3 bases, with 10 bases sitting between them. In germline, CDR1 is SSHAT, CDR2 FNYEAQ (reference sequence). CDR3 sequence (DNA): TGTGCCAGCAGCCCACGGACAGACACCGGGGAGCTGTTTTTT. Translated, it gives CASSPRTDTGELFF. Complete variable domain (other parts from reference TRBV7-7 and TRBJ2-2): GAGVSQSPRYKVTKRGQDVTLRCDPISSHATLYWYQQALGQGPEFLTYFNYEAQPDKSGLPSDRFSAERPEGSISTLTIQRTEQRDSAMYRCASSPRTDTGELFFGEGSRLTVL.

The V call is TRBV29-1, the J call TRBJ1-2, with a tentative D call TRBD1 (6 bases). Trimming shortened V by 6 bases and J by 0 bases, and 14 bases separated the two germline ends. Per germline, CDR1 SQVTM and CDR2 ANQGSEA. CDR3 size: 14 residues. Here the CDR3 DNA reads TGCAGCGTGGTTCAGGACAGCCCTAACTATGGCTACACCTTC. This encodes CSVVQDSPNYGYTF. Complete variable domain (other parts from reference TRBV29-1 and TRBJ1-2): SAVISQKPSRDICQRGTSLTIQCQVDSQVTMMFWYRQQPGQSLTLIATANQGSEATYESGFVIDKFPISRPNLTFSTLTVSNMSPEDSSIYLCSVVQDSPNYGYTFGSGTRLTVV.

This clone was recorded a few times. The chain joins TRBV6-4 to TRBJ1-5, with D perhaps matching TRBD1 (5 bases). V lost 3 bases and J 1 base, leaving 10 bases between the germline ends. CDR1 and CDR2 (germline): MRHNA, SNTAGT. This CDR3 region has 15 residues. In DNA form, the CDR3 reads TGTGCCAGCAGTGAGACACGGGGGAGCAATCAGCCCCAGCATTTT. Protein: CASSETRGSNQPQHF.

This sequence joins TRBV29-1 and TRBJ2-7; no clear D. The CDR3 has 12 amino acids. V was cut by 5 bases and J by 1 base, with 9 bases left in between. Germline V lookup: CDR1 SQVTM, CDR2 ANQGSEA. For the CDR3, the DNA is TGCAGCGTTCTTAAGCCTTCCTACGAGCAGTACTTC. Protein sequence: CSVLKPSYEQYF.

CDR3 residues: CASSRTADTQYF. Here the CDR3 DNA reads TGTGCCAGCAGTCGTACGGCAGATACGCAGTATTTT. The J gene is TRBJ2-3, the V gene TRBV27; D unclear. The germline V and J ends were trimmed by 5 bases and 4 bases, with 7 bases remaining between them. CDR1 is MNHEY and CDR2 is SMNVEV in the germline V gene (reference sequence). The CDR3 totals 12 residues.

The gene calls are TRBV5-1 and TRBJ1-1; D is unresolved. The CDR3 covers 13 residues. From germline, CDR1 is SGHRS and CDR2 YFSETQ. Trimming cost V 3 bases and J 0 bases, with 6 bases left between them. CDR3 coding DNA: TGCGCCAGCAGCTCACGGGTGAACACTGAAGCTTTCTTT. Translated, it gives CASSSRVNTEAFF.

The genes are TRBV7-8 and TRBJ2-1, with 9 bases aligning to TRBD2. This CDR3 has 16 residues. The V and J ends lost 1 base and 4 bases, in that order; junction bases with no gene match: 5. Germline CDR1 and CDR2: SGHVS and FQNEAQ. This chain's CDR3 is CASSLVGLAGYNEQFF. CDR3 bases: TGTGCCAGCAGCTTAGTAGGGCTAGCGGGGTACAATGAGCAGTTCTTC.

The CDR3, as DNA: TGCGCCAGCAGCCAAGTCACCTTACAGGGTATTGGGACTGAAGCTTTCTTT. Translated, it gives CASSQVTLQGIGTEAFF. This chain uses TRBV4-3 with TRBJ1-1; a weak D match, TRBD1 (6 bases). Trimming stripped 1 base from V and 5 bases from J, with 20 bases between. The germline V gene encodes CDR1 LGHNA and CDR2 YSLEER. This CDR3 region has 17 residues.

This clone was counted a few times. V is TRBV5-1 and J is TRBJ2-2; 10 positions agree with TRBD2. Germline V gene lookup returns CDR1 SGHRS and CDR2 YFSETQ. J gave up 1 base and V 0 bases, and 3 bases lay outside the gene matches. This CDR3 contains 17 residues. CDR3 nucleotides: TGCGCCAGCAGCTTGGACTCTAGCGGGGGGAACACCGGGGAGCTGTTTTTT. Its protein product is CASSLDSSGGNTGELFF.

This chain uses TRBV19 with TRBJ1-1, with D uncertain. Germline V gives CDR1 LNHDA, CDR2 SQIVND (reference sequence). The CDR3 totals 12 residues. The V and J ends lost 7 bases and 1 base respectively, with 7 bases between them. CDR3 nucleotides: TGTGCCAGTATCGGGAGGAACACTGAAGCTTTCTTT. It encodes CASIGRNTEAFF. Full variable domain (outside the CDR3, taken from reference TRBV19 and TRBJ1-1): DGGITQSPKYLFRKEGQNVTLSCEQNLNHDAMYWYRQDPGQGLRLIYYSQIVNDFQKGDIAEGYSVSREKKESFPLTVTSAQKNPTAFYLCASIGRNTEAFFGQGTRLTVV.

V is TRBV19 and J is TRBJ1-1; D gene unclear. With 0 bases removed from V and 5 bases from J, the gap between germline ends came to 13 bases. CDR1 and CDR2 from the germline V gene are LNHDA and SQIVND (reference sequence). The CDR3 consists of 15 residues. CDR3 in DNA: TGTGCCAGTAGTATAGATCCGGTTACGGGGACTGAAGCTTTCTTT. Amino acids: CASSIDPVTGTEAFF. Drawing the rest from reference TRBV19 and TRBJ1-1, the complete variable domain is DGGITQSPKYLFRKEGQNVTLSCEQNLNHDAMYWYRQDPGQGLRLIYYSQIVNDFQKGDIAEGYSVSREKKESFPLTVTSAQKNPTAFYLCASSIDPVTGTEAFFGQGTRLTVV.

The V gene is TRBV18, the J gene TRBJ2-7; 7 nucleotides agree with TRBD1. Germline values: CDR1 KGHSH, CDR2 LQKENI. The CDR3 consists of 14 residues. Germline trimming cut 3 bases from V and 2 bases from J; bases unmatched to any gene: 4. As DNA, the CDR3 is TGTGCCAGCTCACCCCGACAGGGTACCTACGAGCAGTACTTC. Translation: CASSPRQGTYEQYF.

V and J are TRBV7-8 and TRBJ2-1; 13 bases agree with TRBD2. The CDR3 contains 16 residues. The junction had 10 bases not matched to a gene; V was cut back by 5 bases and J by 9 bases. Germline CDR1 and CDR2: SGHVS and FQNEAQ. CDR3 sequence reads: CASSAPGLAGQAEQFF. The CDR3 DNA sequence: TGTGCCAGCAGCGCACCGGGACTAGCGGGACAGGCTGAGCAGTTCTTC. The whole variable domain, remainder taken from reference TRBV7-8 and TRBJ2-1, is GAGVSQSPRYKVAKRGQDVALRCDPISGHVSLFWYQQALGQGPEFLTYFQNEAQLDKSGLPSDRFFAERPEGSVSTLKIQRTQQEDSAVYLCASSAPGLAGQAEQFFGPGTRLTVL.

This rearrangement joins TRBV4-1 to TRBJ2-1; 8 bases are a match to TRBD1. V was pared by 4 bases and J by 8 bases, with 4 bases of the junction left unmatched. Germline V gene sequence: CDR1 MGHRA, CDR2 YSYEKL. The CDR3 consists of 13 residues. CDR3 DNA: TGCGCCAGCAGCCCGGACAGGGCATATGAGCAGTTCTTC. This translates into CASSPDRAYEQFF.

The chain combines TRBV30 with TRBJ2-1; D call uncertain. V dropped 2 bases and J dropped 9 bases, with 11 bases sitting between them. Germline V gives CDR1 GTSNPN, CDR2 SVGIG (reference sequence). The CDR3 spans 12 residues. DNA of the CDR3: TGTGCCTGGAGTATCGGAAGAGGTGAGCAGTTCTTC. This translates into CAWSIGRGEQFF.

The table lists this clone with a few counts. The chain is built from TRBV6-6 and TRBJ2-5, with D possibly TRBD2 on 5 matching bases. The germline V gene encodes CDR1 MNHNY and CDR2 SVGAGI (reference sequence). There are 15 residues in the CDR3. Trimming left V 6 bases short and J 5 bases short, with 19 bases between. In nucleotides, the CDR3 is TGTGCCAGCAGCCCCAATGAGGGTTGGACGGAGACCCAGTACTTC. Its protein is CASSPNEGWTETQYF.

CDR3 residues: CASSYLPGQGPDTQYF. CDR3 bases: TGTGCCAGCAGTTACTTGCCGGGACAGGGACCAGATACGCAGTATTTT. The rearrangement joins TRBV6-5 to TRBJ2-3; 9 nucleotides line up with TRBD1. J gave up 4 bases and V 1 base, and 6 bases lay outside the gene matches. The germline CDR1 and CDR2 sequences are MNHEY and SVGAGI. The CDR3 is made up of 16 amino acids.

The genes are TRBV27 and TRBJ2-1; tentative D call: TRBD2 (5 bases). Germline lookup yields CDR1 MNHEY and CDR2 SMNVEV (reference sequence). The CDR3 has 14 amino acids. The V gene lost 10 bases and the J gene lost 1 base, with 14 bases spanning the gap. The CDR3 nucleotides read TGTGCCACCTCCGACGGGATGTCCTACAATGAGCAGTTCTTC. This sequence encodes CATSDGMSYNEQFF.

This clone turned up a few times. The J gene is TRBJ1-1, the V gene TRBV7-6, with 7 positions matching TRBD1. CDR1 is SGHVS and CDR2 is FNYEAQ in the germline V gene. The CDR3 is made up of 17 amino acids. Trimming cost V 5 bases and J 10 bases; bases outside gene matches: 22. The CDR3 spells CASSPGRGKGAVRGAFF. The CDR3 nucleotides are TGTGCCAGCAGCCCCGGCAGGGGGAAGGGGGCTGTACGTGGAGCTTTCTTT.